This is a list of T cell receptor beta chains from one sample in a study of glioma-infiltrating T cells. TCRdb fed the multiplex PCR reads into MiXCR, producing one record per CDR3 protein. The data contain 300,000 to 450,000 distinct CDR3 sequences, around 45% of them singletons. The sample consisted of glioma tissue, nonneoplastic brain tissue, or PBMCs (not recorded which). The receptors come from a human donor with low-grade glioma or glioblastoma, undergoing nonglioma brain surgery, or in good health (not recorded which). The CDR3 runs from the conserved cysteine through the conserved F or W. Only some rows state a clone size, as once, few, many or a class for expanded clones.

j_gene,v_gene,abundance,CDR3aa
TRBJ2-1,TRBV20-1,.,CSARGSSSGRLNLADNEQFF
TRBJ2-5,TRBV27,many,CASSLSRLAGGGETQYF
TRBJ1-6,TRBV4-1,few,CASSQSTGGGSPLHF
TRBJ2-7,TRBV7-6,.,CASRALTGKSYEQYF
TRBJ1-2,TRBV27,.,CACSSPGQGNYGYTF
.,TRBV12-3/TRBV12-4,.,CAGRPYQGDQETQYF
TRBJ1-1,TRBV7-9,.,CASTIFGWVTEAFF
TRBJ2-7,TRBV3-1,.,CASSQDMGDRDEAYEQYF
TRBJ1-2,TRBV6-5,many,CASSYSRGNYGYTF
TRBJ2-2,TRBV24-1,few,CATSDPIVTGELFF
TRBJ2-7,TRBV27,.,CASSSRGGPYEQYF
TRBJ2-1,TRBV20-1,few,CSARETGASYNEQFF
TRBJ2-1,TRBV7-9,.,CASKLPRGARSGNEQFF
TRBJ2-3,TRBV12-3/TRBV12-4,.,CAGSSDTRTDTQYF
TRBJ2-1,TRBV20-1,.,CSARPGSSDNEQFF
TRBJ2-2,TRBV3-1,.,CASSQDLGGPNTGELFF
TRBJ1-1,TRBV6-1,few,CASSLNTNTEAFF
TRBJ1-5,TRBV18,.,CASSTSTGDNQPQHF
TRBJ2-3,TRBV28,.,CASSPGVRSTDKQYF
TRBJ2-5,TRBV29-1,.,CSVEESDQETQYF
TRBJ1-1,TRBV7-2,few,CASGSGEATNTEAFF
TRBJ2-7,TRBV20-1,.,CSAREITPILSYEQYF
TRBJ2-1,TRBV4-2,.,CASSQDVREGRSHEQFF
TRBJ1-5,TRBV28,many,CASSGGGSNQPQHF
TRBJ2-7,TRBV20-1,.,CSAAKTSGSSYEQYF
TRBJ1-1,TRBV20-1,.,CSASGTQVAAFF
TRBJ2-1,TRBV4-3,few,CASSFTGTSNNEQFF
TRBJ2-7,TRBV20-1,.,CSASGLAVTYEQYF